One sample yielded the 11 T cell receptor beta chains listed below, sequenced in a study of breast tumors, draining lymph nodes, adjacent tissues. The lymph nodes were axillary draining lymph nodes from breast cancer patients. TCRdb re-derived calls from the multiplex PCR reads in MiXCR, one entry per CDR3 protein. Seen here are 150,000 to 200,000 distinct CDR3 sequences, roughly 30% observed once, and the top ten hold roughly 4.5%. The source material was axillary lymph node tissue. The source of these receptors is a female donor with breast cancer. Some clones in this sample may be carry-over from other donors' samples.

A remark on this clonotype: This may stem from a read error, because a much larger clone lies one nucleotide away. In this CDR3 the conserved last residue, phenylalanine or tryptophan, is missing, so a read error is likely. V usage is TRBV19 and J usage is TRBJ2-1, with 7 bases that match TRBD2. This CDR3 is built from 16 residues. The V and J ends lost 9 bases and 2 bases, in that order; junction bases with no gene match: 13. Germline CDR1 LNHDA, CDR2 SQIVND (reference sequence). For the CDR3, the DNA is TGTGCCAGCGCCTTGAGCGGGACCGGACCCTACAATGAGCAGTTCTCC. Translated, it gives CASALSGTGPYNEQFS.

V usage is TRBV11-2 and J usage is TRBJ2-5, with D unclear. The V end was cut by 5 bases, the J end by 5 bases, with 18 bases between. The CDR3 sequence is 15 residues long. Germline V gene sequence: CDR1 SGHAT, CDR2 FQNNGV. The CDR3 here is CASSMNPNSGETQYF. CDR3 coding DNA: TGTGCCAGCAGCATGAATCCTAATTCCGGGGAGACCCAGTACTTC. Together with reference TRBV11-2 and TRBJ2-5, the CDR3 gives the full variable domain: EAGVAQSPRYKIIEKRQSVAFWCNPISGHATLYWYQQILGQGPKLLIQFQNNGVVDDSQLPKDRFSAERLKGVDSTLKIQPAKLEDSAVYLCASSMNPNSGETQYFGPGTRLLVL.

At least ten counts were recorded for this clonotype. The chain links TRBV11-2 to TRBJ1-6, with D possibly TRBD1 on 5 matching bases. This CDR3 spans 17 amino acids. V lost 0 bases to trimming and J lost 4 bases, with 13 bases between them. Germline-derived CDR1 and CDR2 are SGHAT and FQNNGV. Here the CDR3 reads CASSLEVGGKYNSPLHF. In DNA form, the CDR3 reads TGTGCCAGCAGCTTAGAGGTGGGGGGGAAATATAATTCACCCCTCCACTTT.

Many counts were recorded for this clonotype. The J gene is TRBJ2-1, the V gene TRBV11-2; the match to TRBD1 covers 8 bases. V lost 5 bases and J lost 2; bases outside the gene matches: 8. CDR3 length: 16 residues. Germline V gene lookup returns CDR1 SGHAT and CDR2 FQNNGV. CDR3 residues: CASSNHRDRTYNEQFF. The CDR3 bases are TGTGCCAGCAGCAATCACCGGGACAGGACCTACAATGAGCAGTTCTTC.

This clonotype was observed a few times. This sequence may be a read error, since a much larger clone differs from it by one base. This chain links TRBV7-8 with TRBJ1-2; 10 bases align to TRBD1. CDR3 length equals 15 residues. Germline CDR1 SGHVS, CDR2 FQNEAQ. The DNA for the CDR3 is TGTGCCAGCAGCTTAACAGACAGGGGGCTTTATGGCTACCCCTTC. The encoded protein is CASSLTDRGLYGYPF.

This clonotype was observed at least ten times. A much larger clonotype is one base distant, so this may be a read error. V gene TRBV20-1 combines with J gene TRBJ2-7, with D maybe TRBD1 (5 bases). The V gene's germline CDR1 is DFQATT and CDR2 SNEGSKA (reference sequence). The V and J ends lost 3 bases and 9 bases respectively, with 18 bases between them. This CDR3 is built from 13 residues. CDR3 in amino acids: CSASDGQTSAQYF. DNA of the CDR3: TGCAGTGCTAGTGACGGACAAACTTCCGCGCAGTACTTC.

This clonotype occurred a few times. The rearrangement links TRBV3-1 to TRBJ2-3; D might be TRBD2 (7 bases). The V and J ends lost 1 base and 3 bases respectively, with 11 bases between them. CDR3 length: 15 amino acids. The germline gives CDR1 LGHDT, CDR2 YNNKEL (reference sequence). DNA for the CDR3: TGTGCCAGCAGCCAAGGGGGGGGGGCGACAGATACGCAGTATTTT. It is translated as CASSQGGGATDTQYF.

The gene calls are TRBV5-6 and TRBJ1-2; D is unclear. Looked up from germline, CDR1 is SGHDT and CDR2 is YYEEEE. Trimming shortened V by 2 bases and J by 0 bases, and 11 bases separated the two germline ends. This CDR3 spans 15 amino acids. This CDR3 is CASSLVRTANYGYTF. The CDR3 nucleotides read TGTGCCAGCAGCTTAGTCCGGACGGCTAACTATGGCTACACCTTC.

The table lists this clonotype with many counts. A junction end diverges from the germline sequence, so it may reflect a read error. The genes are TRBV2 and TRBJ2-2; possibly TRBD2 for D (5 bases). CDR3 length: 15 residues. Germline lookup yields CDR1 SNHLY and CDR2 FYNNEI. For the CDR3, the DNA is TGTGCCCGCAGTGATGTAGATCGGAGGACCGGGGAGCTGTTTTTT. Protein sequence: CARSDVDRRTGELFF.

This clonotype was seen at least ten times. V and J are TRBV7-3 and TRBJ2-3; unclear D gene. The CDR3 has 13 amino acids. CDR1 is SGHTA and CDR2 is FQGTGA in the germline V gene. V lost 5 bases, J lost 0 bases, and 6 bases lay in between. The CDR3 here is CASSPGSTDTQYF. The CDR3 nucleotides are TGTGCCAGCAGCCCCGGTAGCACAGATACGCAGTATTTT. Together with reference TRBV7-3 and TRBJ2-3, the CDR3 gives the full variable domain: GAGVSQTPSNKVTEKGKYVELRCDPISGHTALYWYRQSLGQGPEFLIYFQGTGAADDSGLPNDRFFAVRPEGSVSTLKIQRTERGDSAVYLCASSPGSTDTQYFGPGTRLTVL.

Of note for this clonotype: A read error may explain this, as a much larger clone is one base away. The chain employs TRBV13 and TRBJ2-1; D is possibly TRBD1 (6 bases). Germline assignment: CDR1 PRHDT and CDR2 FYEKMQ (reference sequence). The length of the CDR3 is 15 residues. The CDR3 nucleotides read TGTGCCAGCAGCTTAGGAGATACAGGGAGATATGAGCGGTTCTTC. It specifies CASSLGDTGRYERFF.